This T cell receptor beta chain was retrieved from a study of blood T cell repertoires in COVID-19. Study-wide context: The cDNA or gDNA used as material had been derived from T cells, B-cell-depleted T cells, or PBMCs.

In the source study's methods: By means of reference gene primer amplification, nucleated cell counts were estimated. TCRdb keeps only in-frame clones here, not all; method: immunoSEQ multiplex PCR. That table gives V, J and clone size, and the DNA gave D and trimming. The sample includes 650,000 to 800,000 clones, around 89% of them seen just once. Sequenced material: peripheral blood. The receptor comes from a woman under 30 with acute or convalescent COVID-19.

The CDR3 here is CASSPSGKEGYTF. The DNA for the CDR3 is TGTGCCAGCAGCCCGTCGGGGAAAGAAGGCTACACCTTC. The chain uses TRBV3-1 (or the pseudogene TRBV3-2) and TRBJ1-2; D unresolved. Germline V gives CDR1 LGHDT, CDR2 YNNKEL (reference sequence). The CDR3 runs 13 residues. V was shortened by 4 bases and J by 8 bases, with 14 bases between the two germline ends.